Sequencing of this T cell receptor beta chain was carried out in a study of shared clonotypes between healthy human individuals. Germline CDR1 and CDR2: ENHRY and SYGVKD. With 5 bases removed from V and 7 bases from J, the gap between germline ends came to 14 bases. This CDR3 has 14 residues. Deep level was the assay's run setting. Only in-frame clones appear in the TCRdb table, and some are missing; sequencing was by immunoSEQ multiplex PCR. The sample yields roughly 530,000 clones, 90% to 97% seen once. Donors, without exception, were Caucasian adults residing in Nashville, Tennessee. Negatively enriched CD4+ T cells were divided by CD45RA into naive and memory.

The receptor comes from a woman under 40 in good health. The chain employs TRBV10-3 and TRBJ1-4; D is unclear. Sequencing was carried out using naive CD4+ T cells sorted from blood. Subset here: CD45RA+ positively selected. The CDR3: CAISTGISGEKLFF. The CDR3 DNA reads TGTGCCATCAGTACCGGGATCTCAGGTGAAAAACTGTTTTTT.